These 14 T cell receptor beta chains were sequenced from one sample in a study of T-cell reconstitution after alpha-beta-depleted transplantation in children. Molecular barcoding with unique molecular identifiers was used for the TCRbeta library. TCRdb reprocessed the PCR reads via MiXCR and lists one record per CDR3 protein. The sample lists approximately 980,000 distinct CDR3 sequences; roughly 29% were seen once. The sequences come from PBMCs, mostly from graft donor cells, collected 360 days after TCRalphabeta/CD19-depleted stem cell transplant. These TCRs come from a boy in the first two years of life who had a stem cell transplant for SCID, so the T cells may come from the graft donor.

The chain employs TRBV4-3 and TRBJ2-7; 9 nucleotides align to TRBD1. The CDR3 covers 17 residues. Germline V gene data show CDR1 as LGHNA and CDR2 as YSLEER. V shed 4 bases, J shed 1 base, and the junction held 11 bases outside the gene matches. The CDR3 loop is CASSPAPGTGFSYEQYF. CDR3 sequence (DNA): TGCGCCAGCAGCCCGGCACCCGGGACAGGGTTTTCCTACGAGCAGTACTTC.

The chain combines TRBV21-1 with TRBJ2-7. TRBV21-1 is a recognized pseudogene. CDR3 length: 12 residues. CDR3 sequence (DNA): TGTGCCAGCAGCCTGCACGGATACGAGCAGTACGTC. It specifies CASSLHGYEQYV.

This clonotype was picked up many times. The V and J genes are TRBV4-1 and TRBJ2-1; D is perhaps TRBD2 (5 bases). The CDR3 has 16 amino acids. Trimming cost V 1 base and J 5 bases, with 15 bases left between them. Germline V CDR1 and CDR2: MGHRA, YSYEKL. The CDR3 protein is CASSQVEGRIHNEQFF. Written as DNA, the CDR3 is TGCGCCAGCAGCCAAGTTGAGGGCAGAATCCACAATGAGCAGTTCTTC.

The chain carries TRBV4-1 and TRBJ2-6; D uncertain. CDR1 is MGHRA, CDR2 YSYEKL, per germline. This CDR3 is built from 17 residues. V was clipped by 1 base and J by 0 bases, with 10 bases between them. CDR3 in amino acids: CASSQGPSVSGANVLTF. CDR3 DNA: TGCGCCAGCAGCCAAGGTCCTTCCGTCTCTGGGGCCAACGTCCTGACTTTC.

This sequence joins TRBV4-1 and TRBJ1-1, with 9 bases lining up with TRBD1. The J segment lost 2 bases and the V segment lost 3 bases, leaving 7 bases of the junction unmatched. The CDR3 covers 16 residues. Germline CDR1 and CDR2: MGHRA and YSYEKL. In nucleotides, the CDR3 is TGCGCCAGCAGCCAGGAGACGACAGGGGGTAACACTGAAGCTTTCTTT. It codes for CASSQETTGGNTEAFF.

Only a few counts were recorded for this clonotype. The V gene is TRBV20-1, the J gene TRBJ1-6; D might be TRBD1 (6 bases). The CDR3 spans 15 residues. V was trimmed by 0 bases and J by 9 bases, leaving 15 bases between them. Germline CDR1 reads DFQATT; CDR2 reads SNEGSKA (reference sequence). CDR3: CSARDSGAQFSPLHF. The CDR3 DNA sequence: TGCAGTGCTAGAGATTCAGGGGCGCAGTTTTCACCCCTCCACTTT.

CDR3 protein: CASSSTQRGVTEAFF. Written as DNA, the CDR3 is TGTGCCAGCAGCTCCACCCAGCGAGGTGTGACTGAAGCTTTCTTT. V is TRBV11-2 and J is TRBJ1-1; D unclear. Trimming left V 4 bases short and J 5 bases short, with 17 bases between. Germline loops: CDR1 SGHAT, CDR2 FQNNGV. The CDR3 runs to 15 residues.

This clonotype was recorded a few times. The rearrangement joins TRBV5-4 to TRBJ2-5; D not certain. V lost 2 bases and J 5 bases, leaving 13 bases between the germline ends. Germline V gene data show CDR1 as SGHNT and CDR2 as YYREEE (reference sequence). The CDR3 contains 14 residues. CDR3 in amino acids: CASSFQGSYETQYF. The CDR3 DNA is TGTGCCAGCAGCTTCCAAGGAAGCTATGAGACCCAGTACTTC.

This clonotype has only a few counts. The rearrangement joins TRBV7-9 to TRBJ2-7; D not resolved. Trimming took 4 bases from V and 7 from J, leaving 8 bases between them. The CDR3 runs 11 residues. From germline, CDR1 is SEHNR and CDR2 FQNEAQ (reference sequence). This chain's CDR3 is CASSSRAEQYF. The CDR3 DNA follows: TGTGCCAGCAGCTCCCGGGCGGAGCAGTACTTC.

The chain recombines TRBV11-2 with TRBJ2-3, with D perhaps TRBD2 (5 bases). V gave up 1 base and J gave up 4 bases, with 9 bases separating them. CDR1 and CDR2 (germline): SGHAT, FQNNGV. The CDR3 is 14 residues long. Here the CDR3 DNA reads TGTGCCAGCAGCTTAGTTCGGGATCCAGATACGCAGTATTTT. This codes for CASSLVRDPDTQYF.

V is TRBV7-8 and J is TRBJ1-1; no clear D. The CDR3 extends over 16 amino acids. Germline loops: CDR1 SGHVS, CDR2 FQNEAQ. V was pared by 1 base and J by 0 bases, with 12 bases between. The DNA for the CDR3 is TGTGCCAGCAGCTTAGACGACCCGGGGATGAACACTGAAGCTTTCTTT. The encoded protein is CASSLDDPGMNTEAFF. The entire variable domain, with the rest obtained from reference TRBV7-8 and TRBJ1-1, is as follows: GAGVSQSPRYKVAKRGQDVALRCDPISGHVSLFWYQQALGQGPEFLTYFQNEAQLDKSGLPSDRFFAERPEGSVSTLKIQRTQQEDSAVYLCASSLDDPGMNTEAFFGQGTRLTVV.

This clonotype was seen a handful of times. The chain couples TRBV12-3 or TRBV12-4 to TRBJ1-5; the D gene is possibly TRBD1 (6 bases). The CDR3 consists of 11 residues. Trimming left V 7 bases short and J 9 bases short, with 10 bases between. CDR3 loop: CASKGVGPQHF. CDR3 DNA sequence: TGTGCCAGCAAGGGGGTGGGGCCCCAGCATTTT.

The V call is TRBV12-3 or TRBV12-4, the J call TRBJ1-4; tentative D call: TRBD1 (5 bases). V was trimmed by 7 bases and J by 8 bases, leaving 20 bases between them. The CDR3 has 15 amino acids. This chain's CDR3 is CASTKEGELVEKLFF. CDR3 bases: TGTGCCAGCACCAAAGAAGGGGAGTTGGTAGAAAAACTGTTTTTT.

This clonotype was counted a few times. V usage is TRBV5-1 and J usage is TRBJ2-2; perhaps TRBD2 as D (6 bases). The CDR3 has 15 amino acids. Germline CDR1 SGHRS, CDR2 YFSETQ. The V and J ends lost 5 bases and 2 bases respectively, with 13 bases between them. The CDR3 sequence: CASSVVAGNTGELFF. DNA for the CDR3: TGCGCCAGCAGTGTGGTGGCGGGAAACACCGGGGAGCTGTTTTTT. The whole variable domain, filled in from reference TRBV5-1 and TRBJ2-2, reads KAGVTQTPRYLIKTRGQQVTLSCSPISGHRSVSWYQQTPGQGLQFLFEYFSETQRNKGNFPGRFSGRQFSNSRSEMNVSTLELGDSALYLCASSVVAGNTGELFFGEGSRLTVL.